Listed below are T cell receptor beta chains from one sample, sequenced in a study of shared clonotypes between healthy human individuals. Using immunoSEQ multiplex PCR, the repertoire was profiled, and TCRdb retains in-frame clones only, with some absent. This table holds about 800,000 clones, 96% found once. Input material: naive CD8+ T cells sorted from blood. The source of these receptors is a man aged 25-40 years in good health. Both conserved end residues are part of each CDR3. D genes are given only for firm matches. The size field is filled for only some rows; it gives once, few, many or a size class.

j_call: TRBJ2-3; clone_size: -; v_call: TRBV27; d_call: -; cdr3_aa: CASSFSITDTQYF; cdr3_nt: TGTGCCAGCAGTTTCTCCATCACAGATACGCAGTATTTT
j_call: TRBJ1-3; clone_size: -; v_call: TRBV6-1; d_call: TRBD1; cdr3_aa: CAAGQGPPNTIYF; cdr3_nt: TGTGCTGCCGGACAGGGACCTCCAAACACCATATATTTT
j_call: TRBJ2-3; clone_size: -; v_call: TRBV27; d_call: -; cdr3_aa: CASSFEGWDTQYF; cdr3_nt: TGTGCCAGCAGTTTTGAGGGGTGGGATACGCAGTATTTT
j_call: TRBJ2-1; clone_size: -; v_call: TRBV4-1; d_call: -; cdr3_aa: CASSQGNEQFF; cdr3_nt: TGCGCCAGCAGCCAGGGTAATGAGCAGTTCTTC
j_call: TRBJ1-1; clone_size: -; v_call: TRBV7-9; d_call: -; cdr3_aa: CASSYLVTPRDSEAFF; cdr3_nt: TGTGCCAGCAGCTACCTCGTGACACCGAGGGATTCTGAAGCTTTCTTT
j_call: TRBJ2-5; clone_size: few; v_call: TRBV30; d_call: -; cdr3_aa: CAWSGLMETQYF; cdr3_nt: TGTGCCTGGAGTGGCCTCATGGAGACCCAGTACTTC
j_call: TRBJ2-5; clone_size: -; v_call: TRBV28; d_call: -; cdr3_aa: CASSLIQGGTQYF; cdr3_nt: TGTGCCAGCAGTTTAATCCAGGGGGGGACCCAGTACTTC
j_call: TRBJ2-7; clone_size: -; v_call: TRBV6-5; d_call: -; cdr3_aa: CASTNGGTYEQYF; cdr3_nt: TGTGCCAGCACAAACGGGGGCACCTACGAGCAGTACTTC
j_call: TRBJ1-5; clone_size: -; v_call: TRBV14; d_call: -; cdr3_aa: CASSPYRRFCQQPQHF; cdr3_nt: TGTGCCAGCAGTCCCTATCGACGGTTCTGTCAACAGCCCCAGCATTTT
j_call: TRBJ1-2; clone_size: -; v_call: TRBV9; d_call: -; cdr3_aa: CASLGPRGYTF; cdr3_nt: TGTGCCAGTTTGGGCCCGAGAGGCTACACCTTC
j_call: TRBJ2-1; clone_size: -; v_call: TRBV2; d_call: -; cdr3_aa: CASSDGEQFF; cdr3_nt: TGTGCCAGCAGTGACGGTGAGCAGTTCTTC
j_call: TRBJ2-1; clone_size: -; v_call: TRBV7-9; d_call: -; cdr3_aa: CASSLDGGGLSSYNEQFF; cdr3_nt: TGTGCCAGCAGCTTAGACGGTGGGGGTTTAAGCTCCTACAATGAGCAGTTCTTC
j_call: TRBJ2-3; clone_size: -; v_call: TRBV10-3; d_call: TRBD2; cdr3_aa: CAISEGTTRSTDTQYF; cdr3_nt: TGTGCCATCAGTGAGGGGACTACCAGAAGCACAGATACGCAGTATTTT
j_call: TRBJ1-1; clone_size: -; v_call: TRBV5-1; d_call: TRBD1; cdr3_aa: CASSLTGRDRAPDAFF; cdr3_nt: TGCGCCAGCAGCCTAACGGGGAGAGACAGGGCCCCTGATGCTTTCTTT
j_call: TRBJ2-7; clone_size: -; v_call: TRBV5-4; d_call: -; cdr3_aa: CASSLARRDYEQYF; cdr3_nt: TGTGCCAGCAGCTTGGCGAGGCGGGACTACGAGCAGTACTTC
j_call: TRBJ2-7; clone_size: once; v_call: TRBV6-1; d_call: -; cdr3_aa: CASSGGRSDLYEQYF; cdr3_nt: TGTGCCAGCAGTGGGGGGCGGTCGGACCTTTACGAGCAGTACTTC
j_call: TRBJ2-7; clone_size: -; v_call: TRBV4-1; d_call: TRBD1; cdr3_aa: CASSPPGTALYEQYF; cdr3_nt: TGCGCCAGCAGCCCTCCCGGGACAGCCCTCTACGAGCAGTACTTC
j_call: TRBJ2-7; clone_size: -; v_call: TRBV28; d_call: -; cdr3_aa: CASSLPMEGPYEQYF; cdr3_nt: TGTGCCAGCAGTTTACCAATGGAGGGCCCCTACGAGCAGTACTTC
j_call: TRBJ2-1; clone_size: -; v_call: TRBV11-2; d_call: -; cdr3_aa: CASSPSAMPYNEQFF; cdr3_nt: TGTGCCAGCAGCCCTAGCGCCATGCCCTACAATGAGCAGTTCTTC
j_call: TRBJ2-1; clone_size: -; v_call: TRBV14; d_call: -; cdr3_aa: CASSQRAAYNEQFF; cdr3_nt: TGTGCCAGCAGCCAACGGGCAGCCTACAATGAGCAGTTCTTC